This T cell receptor (beta chain) came from a study of OX40 agonist ivuxolimab in advanced cancers. Produced via immunoSEQ multiplex PCR; TCRdb's table is partial and in-frame only. The data contain 14,000 or so clones, 60% to 85% of them seen just once; the ten biggest clones take up 30% to 45%. Germline-derived CDR1 and CDR2 are SEHNR and FQNEAQ (reference sequence). The CDR3 consists of 14 residues. V lost 6 bases, J lost 7 bases, and 18 bases lay in between. On this clone itself: As yet, its antigen is unknown.

General observations from the study: Antigen specificity was not determined for the expanded peripheral T cells.

The chain recombines TRBV7-9 with TRBJ2-5; D perhaps matches TRBD2 (6 bases). The sample here was CD4+ or CD8+ T cells sorted from blood, taken in a trial of the OX40 agonist ivuxolimab. The clonotype was recovered from an adult with an advanced solid tumor such as melanoma, head and neck, liver or kidney cancer. The CDR3 spells CASSSGTPGGTQYF. CDR3 sequence (DNA): TGTGCCAGCAGTTCCGGGACCCCCGGGGGGACCCAGTACTTC.